This entry lists 6 T cell receptor beta chains sequenced from one sample in a study of Ad26.COV2.S vaccination and SARS-CoV-2 variants. Profiling relied on immunoSEQ multiplex PCR, and the TCRdb table lists in-frame clones only, not all of them. The repertoire includes roughly 350,000 clones, approximately 90% of them detected once, and around 5.3% sits in the top ten. Noted treatment: over 15 received Ad26.COV2.S at low or high dose, single or two shots; several received placebo; per-sample allocation not given. It was on day 63 after the first vaccine or placebo injection that samples were taken. This material consisted of peripheral blood, taken in a trial of Ad26.COV2.S vaccine versus placebo. Receptors were obtained from a person aged 18-60 years who received the Ad26.COV2.S COVID-19 vaccine or a placebo.

The chain is built from TRBV9 and TRBJ1-6, with no clear D. V lost 0 bases and J lost 9, with 10 bases in between. The length of the CDR3 is 14 residues. CDR1 and CDR2 from the germline V gene are SGDLS and YYNGEE. The CDR3 loop is CASSVEPSASPLHF. DNA for the CDR3: TGTGCCAGCAGCGTAGAGCCCTCAGCTTCACCCCTCCACTTT.

The chain has TRBV6-1 and TRBJ1-1; TRBD1 agrees at 7 bases. CDR3 length: 15 amino acids. In germline, CDR1 is MNHNS, CDR2 SASEGT. The V and J ends lost 2 bases and 1 base, in that order; junction bases with no gene match: 4. The CDR3 reads CASSENTGENTEAFF. In DNA form, the CDR3 reads TGTGCCAGCAGTGAAAATACAGGGGAGAACACTGAAGCTTTCTTT.

The chain combines TRBV6-1 with TRBJ1-6; D call uncertain. V was clipped by 3 bases and J by 7 bases, with 16 bases between them. The CDR3 has 16 residues. Germline V gene sequence: CDR1 MNHNS, CDR2 SASEGT. CDR3 in amino acids: CASSDRASLGNSPLHF. DNA of the CDR3: TGTGCCAGCAGTGACCGGGCTTCACTGGGAAATTCACCCCTCCACTTT.

The rearrangement joins TRBV18 to TRBJ2-3, with D unresolved. From germline, CDR1 is KGHSH and CDR2 LQKENI. CDR3 length: 17 residues. V dropped 1 base and J dropped 0 bases, with 14 bases sitting between them. CDR3 amino acids: CASSPLGQLGSTDTQYF. CDR3 nucleotide sequence: TGTGCCAGCTCACCACTTGGTCAGTTGGGTAGCACAGATACGCAGTATTTT.

This sequence joins TRBV18 and TRBJ2-3, with a weak D call TRBD1 (6 bases). The CDR3 runs to 14 residues. Germline V gives CDR1 KGHSH, CDR2 LQKENI. V was clipped by 2 bases and J by 4 bases, with 10 bases between them. The CDR3 DNA is TGTGCCAGCTCACCAGTACAGGGAGCAGATACGCAGTATTTT. Protein sequence: CASSPVQGADTQYF. The full variable domain, in which reference TRBV18 and TRBJ2-3 provide the parts outside the CDR3, is NAGVMQNPRHLVRRRGQEARLRCSPMKGHSHVYWYRQLPEEGLKFMVYLQKENIIDESGMPKERFSAEFPKEGPSILRIQQVVRGDSAAYFCASSPVQGADTQYFGPGTRLTVL.

The chain employs TRBV11-2 and TRBJ2-2; maybe TRBD1 (6 bases). Trimming took off 2 bases at V and 4 bases at J, with 20 bases between the two ends. Germline CDR1 and CDR2: SGHAT and FQNNGV. The CDR3 is 18 amino acids. In DNA, the CDR3 is TGTGCCAGCAGCTTATCGTCCCGGGACATAGGTCCCACCGGGGAGCTGTTTTTT. It codes for CASSLSSRDIGPTGELFF.